The sample holds many counts of the clone carrying this T cell receptor (beta chain). The entry originates in a study of T-cell reconstitution after alpha-beta-depleted transplantation in children. A TCRbeta library incorporating unique molecular identifiers was prepared. TCRdb fed the PCR reads into MiXCR, producing one record per CDR3 protein. Of 280,000 or so distinct CDR3 sequences in the sample, around 10% were seen once. Source: peripheral blood, taken 180 days after TCRalphabeta/CD19-depleted stem cell transplant. The receptor was isolated from a male patient aged 2-9 years who had a stem cell transplant for chronic granulomatous disease, so the T cells may come from the graft donor.

CDR3 bases: TGCAGTGCTAGTGCGGGGGGCTGGGAGCAGTTCTTC. It specifies CSASAGGWEQFF. The rearrangement joins TRBV20-1 to TRBJ2-1; 8 bases align to TRBD2. CDR1 is DFQATT, CDR2 SNEGSKA, per germline (reference sequence). This CDR3 comprises 12 residues. Germline trimming cut 3 bases from V and 10 bases from J; bases unmatched to any gene: 5.